This T cell receptor (beta chain) was captured in a study of cytomegalovirus exposure and HLA in healthy donors. PCR primers comprised 60 Vbeta and 13 Jbeta primers. Clones were sequenced by immunoSEQ multiplex PCR, and TCRdb holds only the in-frame ones, with some missing. The table records roughly 100,000 clones, around 80% of them present only once. Study results and limitations: When the data were analyzed later, several of the most significant clusters appeared to be linked to common viral pathogens.

This clone has only a few counts. Its specificity is not known. Germline V CDR1 and CDR2: MGHRA, YSYEKL. The CDR3 totals 13 residues. V was clipped by 3 bases and J by 1 base, with 6 bases between them. The sequence derives from a man between 18 and 35 years old in good health and CMV-seronegative. This sequence joins TRBV4-1 and TRBJ1-1; D is ambiguous. Material for sequencing was PBMCs. CDR3 sequence: CASSQDWNTEAFF. The CDR3 DNA follows: TGCGCCAGCAGCCAGGACTGGAACACTGAAGCTTTCTTT.